This record covers a single T cell receptor (beta chain). TCRdb called the RT-PCR reads again in MiXCR, with one record for every CDR3 protein. The sample has around 29,000 distinct CDR3 sequences, 37% seen once. V lost 2 bases to trimming and J lost 4 bases, with 20 bases between them. The CDR3 length is 17 residues. Germline V gene data show CDR1 as LGHNA and CDR2 as YNFKEQ. The entry originates in a study of patients and donors after allogeneic stem cell transplantation. The TCR sequence derives from a human donor who was either an allogeneic HSCT recipient or a stem cell or donor lymphocyte infusion donor (not recorded which). It is not recorded whose cells these are; they may come from a transplant donor. The chain combines TRBV4-2 with TRBJ1-1; no clear D gene. What was sequenced was blood, either unsorted or a sorted T cell fraction (not recorded which). CDR3 bases: TGTGCCAGCAGCCAACGGGTTCGGGCAGGCCCCGTCACTGAAGCTTTCTTT. This encodes CASSQRVRAGPVTEAFF.